The source of this TCR beta chain is a study of blood T cell repertoires in COVID-19. Study-level background: COVID-19 samples, acute and convalescent, were from the United States, Italy and Spain.

CDR1 is GTSNPN and CDR2 is SVGIG in the germline V gene (reference sequence). This CDR3 spans 13 amino acids. V lost 1 base to trimming and J lost 5 bases; unmatched junction nucleotides: 4. Original methodology: Reference gene primers were amplified, and this amplification served to estimate nucleated cell counts. Repertoires were generated with immunoSEQ multiplex PCR, while TCRdb's copy carries only in-frame clones and drops some. V and J calls and clone size are as listed in that table; D and trimming were resolved from the DNA. The sample lists 150,000 or so clones, around four fifths occurring once.

Sample: peripheral blood. This chain connects TRBV30 to TRBJ1-2; 7 bases line up with TRBD1. This receptor was identified in a woman aged 40 to 50 with active or convalescent COVID-19. This chain's CDR3 is CAWSETGVYGYTF. The CDR3 nucleotides are TGTGCCTGGAGTGAAACAGGGGTTTATGGCTACACCTTC.